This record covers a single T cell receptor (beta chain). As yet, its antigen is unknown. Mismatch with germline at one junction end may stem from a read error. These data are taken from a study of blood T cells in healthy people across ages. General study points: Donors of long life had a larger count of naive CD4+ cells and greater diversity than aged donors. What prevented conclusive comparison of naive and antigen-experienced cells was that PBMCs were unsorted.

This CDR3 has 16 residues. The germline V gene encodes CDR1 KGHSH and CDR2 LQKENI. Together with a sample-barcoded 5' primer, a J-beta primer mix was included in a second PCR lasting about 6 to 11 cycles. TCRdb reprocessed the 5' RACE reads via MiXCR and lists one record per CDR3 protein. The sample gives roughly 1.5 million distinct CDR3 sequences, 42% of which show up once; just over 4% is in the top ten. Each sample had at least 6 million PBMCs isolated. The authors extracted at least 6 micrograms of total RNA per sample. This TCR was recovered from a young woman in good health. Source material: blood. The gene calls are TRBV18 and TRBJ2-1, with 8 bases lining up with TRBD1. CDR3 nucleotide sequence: TGTGCCAGCTCGCCCAGGGGGCGAGTCTCCTACAAGGAGCAGTTCTTC. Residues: CASSPRGRVSYKEQFF.